This T cell receptor beta chain was captured in a study of T cell responses to AZD1222 COVID-19 vaccine. The protocol was immunoSEQ multiplex PCR, while the TCRdb copy is restricted to in-frame clones and leaves out a portion. Of around 99,000 clones in the sample, 88% were seen once. Germline V gene data show CDR1 as SGHNT and CDR2 as YYREEE (reference sequence). The CDR3 is made up of 13 amino acids. V gave up 2 bases and J gave up 6 bases, with 11 bases separating them. Sequencing used peripheral blood, obtained on day 0 of MenACWY control vaccination. The source is an adult in good health. J is TRBJ1-1 and V is TRBV5-4; D might be TRBD1 (5 bases). CDR3: CASSFPGDAEAFF. CDR3 bases: TGTGCCAGCAGCTTTCCCGGGGACGCTGAAGCTTTCTTT.